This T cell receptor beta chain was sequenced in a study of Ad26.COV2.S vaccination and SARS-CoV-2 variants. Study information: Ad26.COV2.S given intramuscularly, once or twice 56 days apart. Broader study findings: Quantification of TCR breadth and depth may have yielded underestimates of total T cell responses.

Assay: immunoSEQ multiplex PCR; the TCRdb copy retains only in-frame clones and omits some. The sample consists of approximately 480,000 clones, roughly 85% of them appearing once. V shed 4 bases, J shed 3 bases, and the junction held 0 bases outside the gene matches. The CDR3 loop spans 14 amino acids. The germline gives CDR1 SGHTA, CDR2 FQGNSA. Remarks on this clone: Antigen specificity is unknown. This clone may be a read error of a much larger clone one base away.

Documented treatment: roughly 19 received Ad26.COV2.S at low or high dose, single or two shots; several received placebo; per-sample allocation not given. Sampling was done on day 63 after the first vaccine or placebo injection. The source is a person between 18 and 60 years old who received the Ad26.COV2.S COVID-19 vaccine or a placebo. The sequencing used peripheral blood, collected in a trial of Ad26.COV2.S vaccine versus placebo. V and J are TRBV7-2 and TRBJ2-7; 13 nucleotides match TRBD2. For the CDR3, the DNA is TGTGCCAGCAGCTGGACTAGCGGGAGCTACGAGCAGTACTTC. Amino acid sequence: CASSWTSGSYEQYF.